These 23 T cell receptor beta chains came from one sample sequenced in a study of blood T cell repertoires in COVID-19. TCRdb's copy holds only in-frame clones and misses some; the assay was immunoSEQ multiplex PCR. This table has hundreds of thousands of clones, over 75% appearing once. Sequenced: peripheral blood. The source of these receptors is a human donor in a cohort sampled during active COVID-19.

This sequence joins TRBV5-6 and TRBJ2-1, with TRBD1 matching 7 bases. Per the germline V gene, CDR1 is SGHDT and CDR2 is YYEEEE. The CDR3 has 15 residues. J lost 5 bases, V lost 5 bases, and 10 bases had no gene match. The CDR3 DNA reads TGTGCCAGCAGTCCCCAGGGGGTACTAGACAATGAGCAGTTCTTC. Translation gives CASSPQGVLDNEQFF.

The rearrangement joins TRBV6-1 to TRBJ2-2; weak D call: TRBD2 (6 bases). V lost 2 bases and J lost 4, with 20 bases in between. This CDR3 contains 18 residues. In germline, CDR1 is MNHNS, CDR2 SASEGT. CDR3 in DNA: TGTGCCAGCAGTGAACCGGAGGCGGAGGGGACGCCCACCGGGGAGCTGTTTTTT. This gives the protein CASSEPEAEGTPTGELFF.

V usage is TRBV7-8 and J usage is TRBJ2-5; no definite D call. From germline, CDR1 is SGHVS and CDR2 FQNEAQ. This CDR3 spans 12 amino acids. V gave up 5 bases and J gave up 9 bases, with 13 bases separating them. The CDR3 coding sequence is TGTGCCAGCAGCCCCACCCTAGTACCCCAGTACTTC. Protein: CASSPTLVPQYF.

V and J are TRBV2 and TRBJ2-3; 7 positions match TRBD1. The CDR3 spans 14 residues. V gave up 5 bases and J gave up 4 bases; unmatched junction bases: 6. Germline V gives CDR1 SNHLY, CDR2 FYNNEI. The CDR3 region has the DNA TGTGCCAGCAGTACTACCGGGACAGCAGATACGCAGTATTTT. Amino acid sequence: CASSTTGTADTQYF.

The V gene is TRBV6-2 or TRBV6-3, the J gene TRBJ2-1; 10 bases are shared with TRBD2. The V and J ends lost 2 bases and 0 bases, in that order; junction bases with no gene match: 13. Germline V gene lookup returns CDR1 MNHEY and CDR2 SVGEGT. The CDR3 is made up of 20 amino acids. The DNA of the CDR3 is TGTGCCAGCAGTTACCCCCGGCTAGCGGGAGTTTCTAGCTCCTACAATGAGCAGTTCTTC. Protein product: CASSYPRLAGVSSSYNEQFF.

V and J are TRBV20-1 and TRBJ1-4; 7 nucleotides match TRBD1. V was clipped by 3 bases and J by 6 bases; unmatched bases: 4. The CDR3 spans 13 residues. Germline loops: CDR1 DFQATT, CDR2 SNEGSKA (reference sequence). In DNA, the CDR3 is TGCAGTGCTAGTCCTACAGGGGATGAAAAACTGTTTTTT. It is translated as CSASPTGDEKLFF.

The J gene is TRBJ2-5, the V gene TRBV5-4; tentatively, D is TRBD2 (5 bases). The V gene lost 0 bases and the J gene lost 9 bases, with 12 bases spanning the gap. CDR1 SGHNT and CDR2 YYREEE come from the germline V gene (reference sequence). The CDR3 extends over 13 amino acids. CDR3 sequence (DNA): TGTGCCAGCAGCTTGGCGGGGAGTTCGGCCCAGTACTTC. Translation gives CASSLAGSSAQYF.

The V call is TRBV10-3, the J call TRBJ2-1; 8 bases align to TRBD2. Looked up from germline, CDR1 is ENHRY and CDR2 is SYGVKD. The J segment lost 6 bases and the V segment lost 3 bases, leaving 7 bases of the junction unmatched. The CDR3 contains 15 residues. The CDR3 DNA is TGTGCCATCAGTGAAGTCGGGACTAGTAGCAATGAGCAGTTCTTC. Residues: CAISEVGTSSNEQFF.

The J gene is TRBJ1-1, the V gene TRBV4-3; 7 bases fit TRBD1. The CDR3 extends over 13 amino acids. The trim removed 0 bases at V and 11 bases at J, leaving 6 bases unmatched. The V gene's germline CDR1 is LGHNA and CDR2 YSLEER. The CDR3 DNA follows: TGCGCCAGCAGCCAAGAACTATCAGGGGGGGCTTTCTTT. Its translation: CASSQELSGGAFF.

The gene calls are TRBV5-1 and TRBJ2-2, with D perhaps matching TRBD1 (6 bases). The CDR3 is made up of 17 amino acids. Trimming removed 5 bases from V and 1 base from J, with 18 bases in between. The germline gives CDR1 SGHRS, CDR2 YFSETQ. In DNA form, the CDR3 reads TGCGCCAGCAGTCCCCAAATGACAGGATTGAACACCGGGGAGCTGTTTTTT. The encoded protein is CASSPQMTGLNTGELFF.

This chain uses TRBV7-9 with TRBJ2-1, with TRBD1 matching 10 bases. Per germline, CDR1 SEHNR and CDR2 FQNEAQ (reference sequence). The length of the CDR3 is 15 residues. V shed 3 bases, J shed 4 bases, and the junction held 3 bases outside the gene matches. CDR3 protein: CASSFDRGLYNEQFF. The CDR3 region has the DNA TGTGCCAGCAGCTTCGACAGGGGGCTTTACAATGAGCAGTTCTTC.

The chain is built from TRBV6-2 or TRBV6-3 and TRBJ2-2, with 7 bases matching TRBD2. The CDR3 length is 16 residues. Germline trimming cut 2 bases from V and 0 bases from J; bases unmatched to any gene: 3. Germline V gene data show CDR1 as MNHEY and CDR2 as SVGEGT. CDR3 DNA: TGTGCCAGCAGTTACCTAGCGGCCTCGAACACCGGGGAGCTGTTTTTT. Translating gives CASSYLAASNTGELFF.

This clone was seen once. This chain connects TRBV7-9 to TRBJ1-1; D is ambiguous. The length of the CDR3 is 15 residues. Per the germline V gene, CDR1 is SEHNR and CDR2 is FQNEAQ (reference sequence). The V end lost 5 bases, the J end lost 1 base, and 14 bases lay between the germline ends. The CDR3 nucleotides read TGTGCCAGCAGCCCGCGGGGATCGGGGAACACTGAAGCTTTCTTT. Translation gives CASSPRGSGNTEAFF.

The genes are TRBV9 and TRBJ2-5; D perhaps matches TRBD2 (7 bases). V was cut by 4 bases and J by 4 bases, with 23 bases left in between. The germline CDR1 and CDR2 sequences are SGDLS and YYNGEE. The CDR3 loop spans 17 amino acids. The DNA of the CDR3 is TGTGCCAGCAGCCGCCGCCGGACTAGGTCGACAGGAGAGACCCAGTACTTC. It is translated as CASSRRRTRSTGETQYF. The variable domain in full, completed from reference TRBV9 and TRBJ2-5, reads DSGVTQTPKHLITATGQRVTLRCSPRSGDLSVYWYQQSLDQGLQFLIQYYNGEERAKGNILERFSAQQFPDLHSELNLSSLELGDSALYFCASSRRRTRSTGETQYFGPGTRLLVL.

This clone was observed once. The rearrangement joins TRBV15 to TRBJ1-5; 9 bases line up with TRBD1. CDR3 length equals 16 residues. Trimming took 0 bases from V and 2 from J; bases not matched to a gene: 2. From germline, CDR1 is LNHNV and CDR2 YYDKDF (reference sequence). CDR3 sequence: CATSRETGGGNQPQHF. Here the CDR3 DNA reads TGTGCCACCAGCAGAGAGACAGGGGGGGGCAATCAGCCCCAGCATTTT.

The rearrangement links TRBV30 to TRBJ2-7, with 9 bases lining up with TRBD2. V lost 5 bases, J lost 6 bases, and 8 bases stayed unmatched. The CDR3 loop spans 13 amino acids. The germline V gene encodes CDR1 GTSNPN and CDR2 SVGIG (reference sequence). CDR3 in amino acids: CAWRVASGIEQYF. DNA for the CDR3: TGTGCCTGGCGGGTGGCTAGCGGGATCGAGCAGTACTTC.

The V gene is TRBV28, the J gene TRBJ1-2, with TRBD1 matching 8 bases. V lost 6 bases, J lost 0 bases, and 15 bases stayed unmatched. The CDR3 extends over 18 amino acids. The germline V gene has CDR1 MDHEN and CDR2 SYDVKM. The CDR3 loop reads CASRSPARTGPSNYGYTF. Here the CDR3 DNA reads TGTGCCAGCAGATCCCCTGCCAGGACAGGGCCCTCTAACTATGGCTACACCTTC.

J is TRBJ1-1 and V is TRBV6-1, with D hard to call. The CDR3 spans 16 residues. CDR1 is MNHNS and CDR2 is SASEGT in the germline V gene. The V end was cut by 2 bases, the J end by 1 base, with 14 bases between. The CDR3 reads CASSETRGRRNTEAFF. The CDR3 region has the DNA TGTGCCAGCAGTGAAACAAGAGGAAGGCGGAACACTGAAGCTTTCTTT.

The chain employs TRBV28 and TRBJ2-7; 7 nucleotides match TRBD2. Trimming cost V 5 bases and J 2 bases; bases outside gene matches: 15. Per germline, CDR1 MDHEN and CDR2 SYDVKM. The CDR3 covers 17 residues. The CDR3 reads CASSPPSGGLGTYEQYF. CDR3 coding DNA: TGTGCCAGCAGTCCACCTAGCGGAGGCCTCGGGACCTACGAGCAGTACTTC.

The rearrangement links TRBV5-1 to TRBJ2-7, with no clear D. Germline CDR1 reads SGHRS; CDR2 reads YFSETQ. Trimming cost V 1 base and J 3 bases, with 14 bases left between them. The CDR3 has 15 amino acids. The CDR3 nucleotides read TGCGCCAGCAGCTTGAATTCCGGTGAAATCTACGAGCAGTACTTC. Translating gives CASSLNSGEIYEQYF.

This clone was counted only a few times. The rearrangement joins TRBV4-1 to TRBJ1-1, with 7 bases that match TRBD1. Germline V gene data show CDR1 as MGHRA and CDR2 as YSYEKL. J gave up 2 bases and V 5 bases, and 8 bases lay outside the gene matches. The CDR3 runs 15 residues. CDR3 region: CASSLGQTFNTEAFF. Here the CDR3 DNA reads TGCGCCAGCAGCTTGGGACAGACCTTCAACACTGAAGCTTTCTTT.

The chain recombines TRBV5-1 with TRBJ1-2; 10 bases fit TRBD1. Germline V lookup: CDR1 SGHRS, CDR2 YFSETQ. Trimming removed 3 bases from V and 8 bases from J; junction bases left unmatched: 4. The CDR3 consists of 13 residues. The CDR3 DNA is TGCGCCAGCAGCTGGGGGACAGGGGAAGGCTACACCTTC. It specifies CASSWGTGEGYTF.

The V call is TRBV6-5, the J call TRBJ2-5, with a weak D call TRBD1 (6 bases). Germline V gene data show CDR1 as MNHEY and CDR2 as SVGAGI. CDR3 length: 13 residues. The V end was cut by 2 bases, the J end by 3 bases, with 7 bases between. DNA of the CDR3: TGTGCCAGCAGTTACGCAGGGGAAGAGACCCAGTACTTC. Residues: CASSYAGEETQYF.